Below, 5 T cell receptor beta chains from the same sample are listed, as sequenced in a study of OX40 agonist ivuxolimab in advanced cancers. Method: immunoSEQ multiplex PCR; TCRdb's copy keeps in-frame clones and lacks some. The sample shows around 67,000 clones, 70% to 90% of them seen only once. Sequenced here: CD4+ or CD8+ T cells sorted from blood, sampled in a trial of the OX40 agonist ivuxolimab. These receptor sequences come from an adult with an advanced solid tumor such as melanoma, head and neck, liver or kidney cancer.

CDR3 in DNA: TGTGCCAGCAGCTTGGGAACCGGGAGGGTTAACACCGGGGAGCTGTTTTTT. Its translation: CASSLGTGRVNTGELFF. The rearrangement links TRBV5-4 to TRBJ2-2; 8 bases match TRBD2. CDR3 length: 17 amino acids. Trimming took 0 bases from V and 2 from J; bases not matched to a gene: 6. Germline V gene sequence: CDR1 SGHNT, CDR2 YYREEE (reference sequence).

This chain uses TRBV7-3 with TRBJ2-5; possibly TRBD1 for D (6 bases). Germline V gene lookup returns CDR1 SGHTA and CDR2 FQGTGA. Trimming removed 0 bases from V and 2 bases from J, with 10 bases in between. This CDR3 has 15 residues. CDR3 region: CASSLTGGRQETQYF. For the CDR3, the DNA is TGTGCCAGCAGCTTAACAGGGGGAAGGCAAGAGACCCAGTACTTC.

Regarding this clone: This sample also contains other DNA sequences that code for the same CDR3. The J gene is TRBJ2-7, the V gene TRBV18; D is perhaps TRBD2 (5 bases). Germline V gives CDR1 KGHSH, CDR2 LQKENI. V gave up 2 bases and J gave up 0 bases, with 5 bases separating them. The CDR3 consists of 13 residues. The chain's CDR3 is CASSPGSSYEQYF. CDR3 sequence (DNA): TGTGCCAGCTCACCAGGGAGCTCCTACGAGCAGTACTTC.

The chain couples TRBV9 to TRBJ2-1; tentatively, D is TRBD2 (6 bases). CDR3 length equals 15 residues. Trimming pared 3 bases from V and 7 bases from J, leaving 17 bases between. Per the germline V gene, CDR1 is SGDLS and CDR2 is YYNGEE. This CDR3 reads CASSAGLGRNNEQFF. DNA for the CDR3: TGTGCCAGCAGCGCGGGACTGGGGAGAAATAATGAGCAGTTCTTC.

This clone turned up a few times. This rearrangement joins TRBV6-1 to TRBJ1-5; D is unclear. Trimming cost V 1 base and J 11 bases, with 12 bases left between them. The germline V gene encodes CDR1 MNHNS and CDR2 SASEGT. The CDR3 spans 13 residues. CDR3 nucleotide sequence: TGTGCCAGCAGTGAAGTTGAACCCGGGTCCCAGCATTTT. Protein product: CASSEVEPGSQHF.